Each of the 26 T cell receptor beta chains below was sequenced from the same sample in a study of blood T cell repertoires in COVID-19. Here immunoSEQ multiplex PCR was the method, and the copy in TCRdb shows in-frame clones only, minus some. Among approximately 120,000 clones listed, more than 85% were seen once. What was sequenced was peripheral blood. The receptors were sampled from a man aged 45-65 years with COVID-19, enrolled during active disease.

This clone has a single count. This chain links TRBV29-1 with TRBJ2-7, with a weak D call TRBD1 (5 bases). The CDR3 runs 14 residues. The V end lost 1 base, the J end lost 1 base, and 11 bases lay between the germline ends. Germline values: CDR1 SQVTM, CDR2 ANQGSEA. The DNA of the CDR3 is TGCAGCGTTGAAGCGGTAGGGGAATCCTACGAGCAGTACTTC. It translates to CSVEAVGESYEQYF.

The chain recombines TRBV7-6 with TRBJ2-3; TRBD1 is a possible D gene (5 bases). The CDR3 covers 16 residues. From germline, CDR1 is SGHVS and CDR2 FNYEAQ. Trimming took 5 bases from V and 2 from J, leaving 17 bases between them. CDR3 residues: CASSPTVTGYTDTQYF. The DNA for the CDR3 is TGTGCCAGCAGCCCAACAGTTACAGGCTACACAGATACGCAGTATTTT.

The CDR3 loop is CASSLAGTSGSQQFF. The CDR3 DNA is TGTGCCAGCAGCTTAGCCGGGACTAGCGGGAGTCAGCAGTTCTTC. The chain is built from TRBV11-2 and TRBJ2-1; TRBD2 matches 14 bases. Germline loops: CDR1 SGHAT, CDR2 FQNNGV. The CDR3 is 15 amino acids. The junction had 4 bases not matched to a gene; V was cut back by 1 base and J by 11 bases.

This clone was observed once. V usage is TRBV4-3 and J usage is TRBJ2-7; 7 bases line up with TRBD2. J was trimmed by 3 bases and V by 4 bases; bases with no gene match: 9. The CDR3 is 15 residues long. CDR1 and CDR2 (germline): LGHNA, YSLEER. The CDR3 spells CASSPRASGLYEQYF. The CDR3 nucleotides are TGCGCCAGCAGCCCTCGGGCTAGCGGACTCTACGAGCAGTACTTC.

The V and J genes are TRBV29-1 and TRBJ2-3; D may be TRBD2 (5 bases). The CDR3 covers 13 residues. Trimming stripped 7 bases from V and 2 bases from J, with 13 bases between. From germline, CDR1 is SQVTM and CDR2 ANQGSEA. The CDR3 region is CSAPVGDTDTQYF. CDR3 nucleotide sequence: TGCAGCGCCCCGGTCGGGGACACAGATACGCAGTATTTT.

The rearrangement uses TRBV7-3 and TRBJ1-1, with 7 bases matching TRBD1. CDR1 is SGHTA, CDR2 FQGTGA, per germline. Trimming at V came to 5 bases and at J to 1 base, leaving 1 base not matched to a gene. The CDR3 consists of 13 residues. The CDR3 bases are TGTGCCAGCAGCGACAGGGAGAACACTGAAGCTTTCTTT. Translating gives CASSDRENTEAFF. Full variable domain (rest looked up from reference TRBV7-3 and TRBJ1-1): GAGVSQTPSNKVTEKGKYVELRCDPISGHTALYWYRQSLGQGPEFLIYFQGTGAADDSGLPNDRFFAVRPEGSVSTLKIQRTERGDSAVYLCASSDRENTEAFFGQGTRLTVV.

V usage is TRBV18 and J usage is TRBJ1-5, with D possibly TRBD1 on 5 matching bases. CDR3 length: 14 amino acids. The germline V gene has CDR1 KGHSH and CDR2 LQKENI. The V end lost 3 bases, the J end lost 6 bases, and 12 bases lay between the germline ends. The CDR3 DNA follows: TGTGCCAGCTCACCGGGGGGAGACGGTCAGCCCCAGCATTTT. Residues: CASSPGGDGQPQHF.

This clone has a single count. The V and J genes are TRBV10-3 and TRBJ2-1; D possibly corresponds to TRBD2 (5 bases). Germline V lookup: CDR1 ENHRY, CDR2 SYGVKD. The length of the CDR3 is 14 residues. V was pared by 2 bases and J by 8 bases, with 13 bases between. CDR3 sequence (DNA): TGTGCCATCAGTGAGCAGTCCGGGGATGATGAGCAGTTCTTC. Its translation is CAISEQSGDDEQFF.

This chain uses TRBV3-1 (or the pseudogene TRBV3-2) with TRBJ2-1, with D possibly being TRBD2 (5 bases). The CDR3 has 16 amino acids. Germline CDR1 is LGHDT and CDR2 is YNNKEL (reference sequence). V was shortened by 4 bases and J by 0 bases, with 13 bases between the two germline ends. The CDR3 nucleotides read TGTGCCAGCAGCCTATCCCTAGCCAGCTCCTACAATGAGCAGTTCTTC. Its protein is CASSLSLASSYNEQFF.

The V and J genes are TRBV6-5 and TRBJ1-4; D not certain. The V gene's germline CDR1 is MNHEY and CDR2 SVGAGI. This CDR3 contains 11 residues. Trimming stripped 10 bases from V and 5 bases from J, with 8 bases between. The CDR3 sequence: CATRENEKLFF. In nucleotides, the CDR3 is TGTGCCACCCGGGAGAATGAAAAACTGTTTTTT.

This rearrangement joins TRBV6-2 or TRBV6-3 to TRBJ2-5; 12 bases are a match to TRBD1. This CDR3 has 19 residues. The junction had 14 bases not matched to a gene; V was cut back by 5 bases and J by 1 base. Germline V gene data show CDR1 as MNHEY and CDR2 as SVGEGT. CDR3 amino acids: CASSPLVGQGATGQETQYF. The CDR3 coding sequence is TGTGCCAGCAGTCCATTAGTGGGACAGGGGGCTACCGGCCAAGAGACCCAGTACTTC.

This rearrangement joins TRBV7-7 to TRBJ2-5; no definite D call. The CDR3 covers 14 residues. The germline gives CDR1 SSHAT, CDR2 FNYEAQ (reference sequence). V was pared by 5 bases and J by 1 base, with 11 bases between. DNA of the CDR3: TGTGCCAGCAGCCGCGGCATTACCCAAGAGACCCAGTACTTC. Translating gives CASSRGITQETQYF.

The chain joins TRBV11-2 to TRBJ2-3; 9 nucleotides line up with TRBD1. The trim removed 6 bases at V and 4 bases at J, leaving 11 bases unmatched. The CDR3 sequence is 16 residues long. Germline V gene data show CDR1 as SGHAT and CDR2 as FQNNGV. CDR3 nucleotide sequence: TGTGCCAGCAGACACCCCCGGGACAGGGTTTCAGATACGCAGTATTTT. Its protein product is CASRHPRDRVSDTQYF. The whole variable domain, remainder taken from reference TRBV11-2 and TRBJ2-3, is EAGVAQSPRYKIIEKRQSVAFWCNPISGHATLYWYQQILGQGPKLLIQFQNNGVVDDSQLPKDRFSAERLKGVDSTLKIQPAKLEDSAVYLCASRHPRDRVSDTQYFGPGTRLTVL.

This clone has just one count. The chain has TRBV19 and TRBJ2-5; tentative D call: TRBD1 (5 bases). Trimming cost V 5 bases and J 5 bases, with 15 bases left between them. This CDR3 has 14 residues. Germline-derived CDR1 and CDR2 are LNHDA and SQIVND (reference sequence). The CDR3 sequence: CASSSLQAPETQYF. DNA for the CDR3: TGTGCCAGTAGTTCATTACAGGCACCCGAGACCCAGTACTTC.

CDR3 nucleotides: TGTGCCTGGGCGCGGACTAGCGCCGATACGCAGTATTTT. This encodes CAWARTSADTQYF. The chain has TRBV30 and TRBJ2-3; 9 positions agree with TRBD2. V lost 5 bases to trimming and J lost 6 bases; unmatched junction nucleotides: 6. This CDR3 region has 13 residues. Per the germline V gene, CDR1 is GTSNPN and CDR2 is SVGIG (reference sequence).

This chain joins TRBV6-6 and TRBJ2-1; 8 nucleotides line up with TRBD1. CDR1 is MNHNY, CDR2 SVGAGI, per germline (reference sequence). CDR3 length equals 17 residues. The trim removed 5 bases at V and 8 bases at J, leaving 17 bases unmatched. Here the CDR3 DNA reads TGTGCCAGCAGTCGGAGCCAAATAACAGGGGGTGGGCATGAGCAGTTCTTC. Protein: CASSRSQITGGGHEQFF.

This chain links TRBV27 with TRBJ2-2; 9 bases fit TRBD2. CDR1 is MNHEY and CDR2 is SMNVEV in the germline V gene (reference sequence). V shed 2 bases, J shed 4 bases, and the junction held 14 bases outside the gene matches. CDR3 length: 19 amino acids. The CDR3 loop reads CASSLKGSGLAGITGELFF. The DNA of the CDR3 is TGTGCCAGCAGTTTAAAGGGCTCTGGGCTAGCGGGGATCACCGGGGAGCTGTTTTTT.

The chain couples TRBV18 to TRBJ2-2, with D possibly TRBD1 on 6 matching bases. Trimming removed 0 bases from V and 0 bases from J, with 8 bases in between. Germline loops: CDR1 KGHSH, CDR2 LQKENI. CDR3 size: 16 residues. CDR3 in amino acids: CASSPPRQANTGELFF. The CDR3 bases are TGTGCCAGCTCACCACCGAGACAGGCGAACACCGGGGAGCTGTTTTTT.

The chain carries TRBV7-8 and TRBJ2-1; TRBD2 might be the D (6 bases). The V gene's germline CDR1 is SGHVS and CDR2 FQNEAQ. Deletions cut 3 bases from V and 4 bases from J, with 13 bases between. The CDR3 is made up of 15 amino acids. The CDR3 sequence: CASSLEGAGYNEQFF. CDR3 sequence (DNA): TGTGCCAGCAGCTTGGAGGGAGCAGGATACAATGAGCAGTTCTTC.

This sequence joins TRBV7-2 and TRBJ2-1; maybe TRBD2 (5 bases). V was trimmed by 1 base and J by 15 bases, leaving 16 bases between them. Per the germline V gene, CDR1 is SGHTA and CDR2 is FQGNSA. The CDR3 extends over 13 amino acids. CDR3 residues: CASSLGAISAGFF. For the CDR3, the DNA is TGTGCCAGCAGCTTAGGGGCTATTAGCGCTGGGTTCTTC.

This chain connects TRBV7-8 to TRBJ2-3; tentatively, D is TRBD1 (6 bases). This CDR3 has 15 residues. V was shortened by 6 bases and J by 2 bases, with 15 bases between the two germline ends. Germline V gives CDR1 SGHVS, CDR2 FQNEAQ. As DNA, the CDR3 is TGTGCCAGCAGTTTCCTAGTGGGGGCCACAGATACGCAGTATTTT. Amino acids: CASSFLVGATDTQYF. The full variable domain, completed using reference TRBV7-8 and TRBJ2-3, is GAGVSQSPRYKVAKRGQDVALRCDPISGHVSLFWYQQALGQGPEFLTYFQNEAQLDKSGLPSDRFFAERPEGSVSTLKIQRTQQEDSAVYLCASSFLVGATDTQYFGPGTRLTVL.

The chain is built from TRBV7-6 and TRBJ2-1; the D gene is possibly TRBD2 (6 bases). The germline V and J ends were trimmed by 0 bases and 2 bases, with 11 bases remaining between them. The germline V gene has CDR1 SGHVS and CDR2 FNYEAQ. The CDR3 runs 16 residues. CDR3 residues: CASSLAITSPYNEQFF. CDR3 DNA sequence: TGTGCCAGCAGCTTAGCAATTACTAGCCCCTACAATGAGCAGTTCTTC.

The chain has TRBV4-1 and TRBJ1-1, with a weak D call TRBD1 (6 bases). Germline loops: CDR1 MGHRA, CDR2 YSYEKL. This CDR3 is built from 13 residues. Trimming stripped 4 bases from V and 1 base from J, with 7 bases between. The CDR3 DNA reads TGCGCCAGCAGCCTCAGGGGGAACACTGAAGCTTTCTTT. Protein sequence: CASSLRGNTEAFF.

This clone came up once. The V call is TRBV11-1, the J call TRBJ2-2, with 7 bases aligning to TRBD1. Per the germline V gene, CDR1 is SGHAT and CDR2 is FQDESV (reference sequence). V trimming: 3 bases; J trimming: 5 bases; junction bases outside the gene matches: 9. CDR3 length: 16 residues. The CDR3 region is CASSFPDRDRTGELFF. The CDR3 DNA follows: TGTGCCAGCAGCTTCCCCGACAGGGATAGAACCGGGGAGCTGTTTTTT. Filled out from reference TRBV11-1 and TRBJ2-2, the complete variable domain reads EAEVAQSPRYKITEKSQAVAFWCDPISGHATLYWYRQILGQGPELLVQFQDESVVDDSQLPKDRFSAERLKGVDSTLKIQPAELGDSAMYLCASSFPDRDRTGELFFGEGSRLTVL.

The rearrangement joins TRBV6-5 to TRBJ2-2; no reliable D call. Germline V gene sequence: CDR1 MNHEY, CDR2 SVGAGI. V was pared by 2 bases and J by 7 bases, with 8 bases between. The CDR3 covers 13 residues. CDR3 nucleotide sequence: TGTGCCAGCAGTTACCCCCTAAACGGGGAGCTGTTTTTT. It translates to CASSYPLNGELFF.

The chain joins TRBV7-2 to TRBJ1-2, with 7 bases lining up with TRBD1. The germline V gene encodes CDR1 SGHTA and CDR2 FQGNSA. Losses at the gene ends were 1 base for V and 7 bases for J; bases not matched to a gene: 3. CDR3 length: 13 residues. CDR3 region: CASSLGRGFGYTF. CDR3 sequence (DNA): TGTGCCAGCAGCTTAGGCAGGGGGTTTGGCTACACCTTC.